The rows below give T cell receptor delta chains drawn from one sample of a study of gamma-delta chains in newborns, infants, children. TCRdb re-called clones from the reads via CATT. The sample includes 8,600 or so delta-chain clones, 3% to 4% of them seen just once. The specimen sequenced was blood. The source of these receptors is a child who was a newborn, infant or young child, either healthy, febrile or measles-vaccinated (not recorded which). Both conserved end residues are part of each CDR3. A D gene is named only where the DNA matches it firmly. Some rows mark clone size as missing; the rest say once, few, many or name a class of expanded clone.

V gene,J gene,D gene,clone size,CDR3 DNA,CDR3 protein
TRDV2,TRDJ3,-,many,TGTGCCTGTGACAAAGTACTGGGTAGCTCCTGGGACACCCGACAGATGTTTTTC,CACDKVLGSSWDTRQMFF
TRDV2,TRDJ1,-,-,TGTGCCTGTGACACCGTAGGGGTGTACACCGATAAACTCATCTTT,CACDTVGVYTDKLIF
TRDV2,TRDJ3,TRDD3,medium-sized,TGTGCCTGTGACGTACTGGGGGACCGCTCCTGGGACACCCGACAGATGTTTTTC,CACDVLGDRSWDTRQMFF
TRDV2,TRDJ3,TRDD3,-,TGTGCCTGTGACACCGGGGGATACGGGGTTATAAGCTCCTGGGACACCCGACAGATGTTTTTC,CACDTGGYGVISSWDTRQMFF
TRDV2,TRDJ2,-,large,TGTGCCTGTGACACCTGGGGGACAGCACAACTCTTCTTT,CACDTWGTAQLFF
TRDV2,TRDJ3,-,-,TGTGCCTGTGACAGAATTGGGGGGTATAGCTCCTGGGACACCCGACAGATGTTTTTC,CACDRIGGYSSWDTRQMFF
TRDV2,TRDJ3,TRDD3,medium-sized,TGTGCCTGTGACACCGCTGGGGGATTTAGGAGCTCCTGGGACACCCGACAGATGTTTTTC,CACDTAGGFRSSWDTRQMFF
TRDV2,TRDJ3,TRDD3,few,TGTGCCTGTGACACCTGGGGGATACTGCAAAACTGGGACACCCGACAGCTGTTTTTC,CACDTWGILQNWDTRQLFF
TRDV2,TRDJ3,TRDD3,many,TGTGCCTGTGACACGGTGGGGGATGCCTGGGACACCCGACAGATGTTTTTC,CACDTVGDAWDTRQMFF
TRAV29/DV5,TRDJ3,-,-,-,CSVLLCSKRGGHTWDTRQMFF
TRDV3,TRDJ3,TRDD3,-,TGTGCCTTGGCCTTACTGGGGGATACCTGGGACACCCGACAGATGTTTTTC,CALALLGDTWDTRQMFF
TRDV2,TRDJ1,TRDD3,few,TGTGCCTGTGACGCCGGAAACTTACTGGGGGATACGTACACCGATAAACTCATCTTT,CACDAGNLLGDTYTDKLIF
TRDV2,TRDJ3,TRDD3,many,TGTGCCTGTGACAACTGGGGCCTTAGCTCCTGGGACACCCGACAGATGTTTTTC,CACDNWGLSSWDTRQMFF
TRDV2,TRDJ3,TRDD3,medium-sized,TGTGCCTGTGACACTACTGGGGGATCCTGGGACACCCGACAGATGTTTTTC,CACDTTGGSWDTRQMFF
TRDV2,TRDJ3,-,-,TGTGCCTGTGGCACCGCGGCGGCCCGCTCCTGGGACACCCGACAGATGTTTTTC,CACGTAAARSWDTRQMFF
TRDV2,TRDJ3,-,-,TGTGCCTGTGACACCGAGGGGGAATTCCGGGACACCCGACAGATGTTTTTC,CACDTEGEFRDTRQMFF
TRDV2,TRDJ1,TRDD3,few,TGTGCCTGTGACCATCTACTGGGGGACACCGATAAACTCATCTTT,CACDHLLGDTDKLIF